The 11 T cell receptor beta chains in this list originate from one sample, sequenced in a study of identical twins. TCRdb ran MiXCR on the 5' RACE reads and lists one entry per CDR3 protein. This sample has a few hundred thousand distinct CDR3 sequences, with about 18% found just once. The sequencing sample was made of naive T cells sorted from blood. The receptors here all came from a man aged 50-59 years in good health.

In its sample, this clonotype was seen a few times. Written as DNA, the CDR3 is TGCAGTGCTAGAGATCCGGGGACTAGCGTCAATGAGCAGTTCTTC. As protein: CSARDPGTSVNEQFF. V is TRBV20-1 and J is TRBJ2-1; 10 bases agree with TRBD2. After removal of 0 bases from V and 6 bases from J, the junction contained 5 bases not matched to a gene. Looked up from germline, CDR1 is DFQATT and CDR2 is SNEGSKA (reference sequence). CDR3 size: 15 residues.

The chain couples TRBV24-1 to TRBJ2-2; a weak D match, TRBD1 (5 bases). The germline V gene encodes CDR1 KGHDR and CDR2 SFDVKD. The germline V and J ends were trimmed by 6 bases and 4 bases, with 11 bases remaining between them. CDR3 length: 14 residues. The CDR3 DNA is TGTGCCACCAGTCGGGCCCAGGGCACCGGGGAGCTGTTTTTT. Amino acids: CATSRAQGTGELFF.

The chain couples TRBV20-1 to TRBJ2-3; 9 bases fit TRBD2. The CDR3 loop spans 15 amino acids. V was pared by 3 bases and J by 0 bases, with 4 bases of the junction left unmatched. The V gene's germline CDR1 is DFQATT and CDR2 SNEGSKA (reference sequence). The CDR3, as DNA: TGCAGTGCTAGCAGGCTAGCGGGGAGCACAGATACGCAGTATTTT. Its protein product is CSASRLAGSTDTQYF.

The V and J genes are TRBV7-9 and TRBJ2-3; the match to TRBD1 covers 7 bases. V gave up 4 bases and J gave up 2 bases; unmatched junction bases: 9. Germline V gives CDR1 SEHNR, CDR2 FQNEAQ (reference sequence). The length of the CDR3 is 16 residues. CDR3: CASSSRYRGYTDTQYF. DNA of the CDR3: TGTGCCAGCAGCTCAAGATACAGGGGTTACACAGATACGCAGTATTTT. The whole variable domain, filled in from reference TRBV7-9 and TRBJ2-3, reads DTGVSQNPRHKITKRGQNVTFRCDPISEHNRLYWYRQTLGQGPEFLTYFQNEAQLEKSRLLSDRFSAERPKGSFSTLEIQRTEQGDSAMYLCASSSRYRGYTDTQYFGPGTRLTVL.

The V call is TRBV6-5, the J call TRBJ2-2, with 7 bases lining up with TRBD2. CDR1 is MNHEY, CDR2 SVGAGI, per germline. This CDR3 spans 19 amino acids. With V trimmed by 3 bases and J by 4 bases, 17 bases remained unmatched. CDR3 nucleotides: TGTGCCAGCAGTTATCCTAAAGCGGGGCGCCGTCCCGTCACCGGGGAGCTGTTTTTT. As protein: CASSYPKAGRRPVTGELFF.

The table lists this clonotype with many counts. The chain combines TRBV5-6 with TRBJ1-6; D possibly corresponds to TRBD1 (5 bases). Germline CDR1 SGHDT, CDR2 YYEEEE. Trimming pared 5 bases from V and 8 bases from J, leaving 11 bases between. This CDR3 spans 13 amino acids. CDR3 loop: CASRRRRDSPLHF. The DNA of the CDR3 is TGTGCCAGCAGGCGGCGCAGGGATTCACCCCTCCACTTT.

Ten or more counts support this clonotype. V is TRBV4-2 and J is TRBJ2-7, with D possibly being TRBD2 (9 bases). The germline V and J ends were trimmed by 4 bases and 3 bases, with 28 bases remaining between them. The germline gives CDR1 LGHNA, CDR2 YNFKEQ. CDR3 size: 19 residues. In nucleotides, the CDR3 is TGTGCCAGCAGCCGTTCGGACAGGGCATTTAGCGGGAGTAGCTACGAGCAGTACTTC. The encoded protein is CASSRSDRAFSGSSYEQYF.

V gene TRBV7-9 combines with J gene TRBJ2-4, with D maybe TRBD1 (5 bases). The CDR3 covers 12 residues. CDR1 and CDR2 from the germline V gene are SEHNR and FQNEAQ (reference sequence). Trimming stripped 9 bases from V and 9 bases from J, with 15 bases between. The CDR3 is CASGQGYSIQYF. In DNA, the CDR3 is TGTGCCAGTGGGCAGGGCTACAGCATTCAGTACTTC. Supplemented by reference TRBV7-9 and TRBJ2-4, the full variable domain reads DTGVSQNPRHKITKRGQNVTFRCDPISEHNRLYWYRQTLGQGPEFLTYFQNEAQLEKSRLLSDRFSAERPKGSFSTLEIQRTEQGDSAMYLCASGQGYSIQYFGAGTRLSVL.

At least ten counts were recorded for this clonotype. This rearrangement joins TRBV14 to TRBJ2-2, with D maybe TRBD1 (6 bases). V lost 0 bases, J lost 3 bases, and 17 bases lay in between. Germline loops: CDR1 SGHDN, CDR2 FVKESK. The CDR3 contains 18 residues. CDR3 sequence: CASSQDRAGARYTGELFF. The CDR3 DNA sequence: TGTGCCAGCAGCCAAGATCGGGCAGGGGCTCGGTACACCGGGGAGCTGTTTTTT.

The chain links TRBV7-9 to TRBJ1-1; D call uncertain. Trimming shortened V by 0 bases and J by 0 bases, and 5 bases separated the two germline ends. In germline, CDR1 is SEHNR, CDR2 FQNEAQ (reference sequence). The CDR3 covers 14 residues. This chain's CDR3 is CASSLAQMNTEAFF. The CDR3 bases are TGTGCCAGCAGCTTAGCCCAGATGAACACTGAAGCTTTCTTT.

J is TRBJ2-2 and V is TRBV15, with D hard to call. Per germline, CDR1 LNHNV and CDR2 YYDKDF (reference sequence). The CDR3 totals 15 residues. The V end lost 0 bases, the J end lost 1 base, and 6 bases lay between the germline ends. The CDR3 region has the DNA TGTGCCACCAGCAGAGATGGAGAGAACACCGGGGAGCTGTTTTTT. Its translation is CATSRDGENTGELFF.